The clone carrying this T cell receptor (beta chain) appeared a few times. UMIs and sample barcodes were carried by the TCR alpha and TCR beta cDNA libraries that 5'RACE produced using constant-segment primers. TCRdb used MiXCR to reprocess the 5' RACE reads, holding one entry per CDR3 protein. The sample shows about 440,000 distinct CDR3 sequences, around 18% of them seen only once. Trimming at V came to 0 bases and at J to 2 bases, leaving 9 bases not matched to a gene. The CDR3 length is 19 residues. Germline CDR1 is WNHNN and CDR2 is SYGVQD (reference sequence). This sample stems from a study of T-cell memory formation after mild COVID-19.

Sequencing input: PBMCs or a T cell subset sorted from them (not recorded which). The TCR was taken from an adult woman who had mild COVID-19 (a few samples of this study predate the infection). Cell type and time point are not known. The rearrangement uses TRBV10-1 and TRBJ2-5; 13 nucleotides match TRBD2. The CDR3 loop is CASSESPGLAGEPQETQYF. The CDR3 nucleotides read TGCGCCAGCAGTGAGTCCCCCGGACTAGCGGGGGAACCGCAAGAGACCCAGTACTTC.